This T cell receptor beta chain originates from a study of T-cell reconstitution after alpha-beta-depleted transplantation in children. With respect to this clonotype: What it recognizes is unknown.

Study-wide findings and caveats: There were reportedly several hundred expanded graft clones from which alpha-beta T cells came about two months after transplant. After transplant, high TCRbeta diversity at day 60 in some patients arose from surviving recipient T cells and thymic progenitors. Newly made T cells mostly supplied T-cell counts and diversity one year after transplant.

Unique molecular identifiers were built into the TCRbeta library. TCRdb re-analysed the PCR reads in MiXCR, keeping a single row per CDR3 protein. The data hold 250,000 to 350,000 distinct CDR3 sequences, with around 25% observed a single time. This TCR came from a male patient younger than 18 who had a stem cell transplant for acute lymphoblastic leukemia, so the T cells may come from the graft donor. The starting material was PBMCs, mostly from graft donor cells, obtained 180 days after TCRalphabeta/CD19-depleted stem cell transplant.

CDR3 coding DNA: TGTGCCACCTCATTCGGACAGGGCTACGAGCAGTACTTC. It codes for CATSFGQGYEQYF. The gene calls are TRBV27 and TRBJ2-7; 8 bases map to TRBD1. J gave up 3 bases and V 10 bases, and 8 bases lay outside the gene matches. The CDR3 has 13 residues. Germline V gene lookup returns CDR1 MNHEY and CDR2 SMNVEV (reference sequence).